The TCR beta chain described here comes from a study of blood T cell repertoires in COVID-19 (TCRdb year 2020). Regarding the research as a whole: Samples from collaborators originated in the United States, Italy and Spain and spanned both the acute and convalescent phases of COVID-19. The repertoires were released in a freely available public database intended as a resource for research on the immune response to SARS-CoV-2. Where available, HLA class I and class II types were obtained from metadata supplied by the sample provider rather than from assay-based typing. The prospective study material was composed of cDNA or gDNA derived from T cells, B-cell-depleted T cells, or PBMCs. Deeply sampled blood TCRbeta repertoires from subjects exposed to, actively infected with, or recovered from COVID-19 were included in the dataset. Sample metadata almost always included a de-identified subject ID, COVID-19 status, age in years and sex. The samples were drawn from the first 160 participants of the ongoing ImmuneRACE study and from 1,254 subjects provided by 6 global collaborators. On the study overall, not on this receptor specifically: The quantity of clinical and demographic metadata differed by source and by participant and was supplied without curation.

The CDR1 and CDR2 encoded by the germline V gene (reference sequence) are LNHDA and SQIVND. From the cysteine through the phenylalanine, the CDR3 covers 13 amino acids. The DNA shown is the 39-base CDR3, in frame from base 1. The junction carries 18 bases between V and J, which are trimmed by 10 bases and 6 bases respectively. Another Seattle source contributed samples from volunteer blood donors who had recovered from COVID-19. The collaborating institutions used their own protocols to collect whole blood in K2EDTA tubes. For TCRbeta analysis, collaborators shipped samples in one of three forms: frozen whole blood, isolated PBMCs, or DNA extracted from either of those sample types. A word on this clone: Its cognate antigen has yet to be identified. No much larger clone is present one base from it, and per-base qualities are unavailable.

TCRbeta CDR3 regions were amplified from genomic DNA by means of the immunoSEQ Assay, a bias-controlled multiplex PCR. As for the authors' bioinformatics: Nucleated cell counts per sample were estimated from amplification of reference gene primers within the assay. To quantify the absolute abundance of each unique TCRbeta CDR3 rearrangement, sequence reads were collapsed and filtered. For each sample, productive Simpson clonality was calculated as the square root of Simpson's diversity index over productive rearrangements. TCRdb re-hosts the immuneACCESS table, in-frame sequences only. Its copies lack some clones; in the studies checked, an unresolved V gene accounts for under half of them, and the cause for the rest is not known. That table is the source of V, J and clone size, and D and trimming were worked out from the DNA. The sample data list around 100,000 clones, and roughly 90% of these were observed just once. Of the sample, roughly 8.9% is held by the ten largest clones.

This receptor chain uses TRBV19 and TRBJ1-2; the D gene lacks a confident call. This receptor was taken from an older woman who had recovered from COVID-19. What was sequenced was peripheral blood. The CDR3 has the sequence CATPGPFGDGYTF. The DNA sequence is TGTGCCACCCCCGGACCGTTCGGGGATGGCTACACCTTC.